Presented here are 3 T cell receptor beta chains from one specimen sequenced in a study of blood T cell repertoires in COVID-19. The repertoire was sequenced with immunoSEQ multiplex PCR; TCRdb's copy has only in-frame clones and lacks some. The sample has roughly 100,000 clones, 70% to 90% seen once. Sequencing was done on a sample of peripheral blood. The receptors were sampled from a human donor in a cohort sampled during active COVID-19.

The rearrangement uses TRBV5-1 and TRBJ2-3, with D possibly matching TRBD1 (6 bases). With 4 bases removed from V and 6 bases from J, the gap between germline ends came to 18 bases. This CDR3 region has 15 residues. Germline loops: CDR1 SGHRS, CDR2 YFSETQ. The CDR3 sequence: CASSIDRPPGDTQYF. CDR3 nucleotides: TGCGCCAGCAGCATAGACAGGCCGCCTGGGGATACGCAGTATTTT.

The chain joins TRBV18 to TRBJ1-4; weak D call: TRBD1 (5 bases). The CDR3 covers 16 residues. V was shortened by 3 bases and J by 0 bases, with 11 bases between the two germline ends. Per the germline V gene, CDR1 is KGHSH and CDR2 is LQKENI. CDR3 protein: CASSPRTRATNEKLFF. The CDR3 DNA reads TGTGCCAGCTCACCCCGGACAAGAGCAACTAATGAAAAACTGTTTTTT.

This chain joins TRBV3-1 (or the pseudogene TRBV3-2) and TRBJ2-3; 14 positions match TRBD2. The germline CDR1 and CDR2 sequences are LGHDT and YNNKEL (reference sequence). The CDR3 runs 18 residues. The V segment lost 3 bases and the J segment 7 bases; nucleotides outside the gene matches: 12. The CDR3 nucleotides are TGTGCCAGCAGCCATTCCGGGACTAGCGGGAGTCGGAGGAATACGCAGTATTTT. Residues: CASSHSGTSGSRRNTQYF.